The present TCR beta chain was sequenced within a study of Ad26.COV2.S vaccination and SARS-CoV-2 variants. Study results and limitations: Breadth and depth estimates from TCRs may understate total T cell responses.

Some clones are missing from TCRdb's copy, which holds only in-frame ones; the method was immunoSEQ multiplex PCR. The table includes 410,000 or so clones, about nine tenths detected once. V lost 4 bases, J lost 1 base, and 4 bases lay in between. The V gene's germline CDR1 is MNHEY and CDR2 SVGEGT. The CDR3 extends over 12 amino acids. Treatment reported: 19 received Ad26.COV2.S at low or high dose, single or two shots; about 5 received placebo; per-sample allocation not given. Collection of samples fell on day 63 after the first vaccine or placebo injection. Participants' vaccine, an Ad26 vector, delivered Wuhan-strain SARS-CoV-2 spike. For this clone: Its antigen is still unknown.

This sequence originates from a person between 18 and 60 years old who received the Ad26.COV2.S COVID-19 vaccine or a placebo. Material: peripheral blood, obtained in a trial of Ad26.COV2.S vaccine versus placebo. This chain joins TRBV6-2 or TRBV6-3 and TRBJ1-1; D gene ambiguous. CDR3 residues: CASSSENTEAFF. The CDR3 DNA reads as TGTGCCAGCAGTTCCGAGAACACTGAAGCTTTCTTT.